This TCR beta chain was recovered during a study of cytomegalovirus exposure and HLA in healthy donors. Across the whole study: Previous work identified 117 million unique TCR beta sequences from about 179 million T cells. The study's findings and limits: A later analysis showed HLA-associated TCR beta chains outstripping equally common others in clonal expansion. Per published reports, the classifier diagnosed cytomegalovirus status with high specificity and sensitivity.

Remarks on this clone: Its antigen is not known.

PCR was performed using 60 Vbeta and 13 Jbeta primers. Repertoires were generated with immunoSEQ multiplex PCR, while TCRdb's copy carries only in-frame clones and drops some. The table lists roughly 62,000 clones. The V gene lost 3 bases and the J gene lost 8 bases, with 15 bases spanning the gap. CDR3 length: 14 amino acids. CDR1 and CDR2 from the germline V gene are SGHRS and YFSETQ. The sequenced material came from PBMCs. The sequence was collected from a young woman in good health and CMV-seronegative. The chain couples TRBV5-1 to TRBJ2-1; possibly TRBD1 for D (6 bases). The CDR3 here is CASSWGTGLDEQFF. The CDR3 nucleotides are TGCGCCAGCAGCTGGGGCACAGGGTTGGATGAGCAGTTCTTC.